The subject of this entry is one T cell receptor beta chain. Antigen unknown. This specimen comes from a study of shared clonotypes between healthy human individuals. Study in general: Each donor's CD8 memory used one plate, CD8 naive two, each CD4 subset three.

Some clones are missing from TCRdb's copy, which holds only in-frame ones; the method was immunoSEQ multiplex PCR. The table lists about 2 million clones, about 95% of them singletons. General observations from the study: There were few donors, and this limited the genetic and exposure-history diversity represented.

The naive CD8 fraction comprised CD45RO-negative cells positively selected for CCR7 and excluded terminally differentiated effector memory CD45RA+ cells. Deletions cut 4 bases from V and 2 bases from J, with 11 bases between. CDR1 is SGHTA, CDR2 FQGNSA, per germline. This CDR3 comprises 14 residues. The J gene is TRBJ2-5, the V gene TRBV7-2; no firm D call. The specimen sequenced was naive CD8+ T cells sorted from blood. The sequence derives from a man between 18 and 29 years old in good health. CDR3 in amino acids: CASSSRPIQETQYF. The DNA for the CDR3 is TGTGCCAGCAGCTCCCGACCGATTCAAGAGACCCAGTACTTC.